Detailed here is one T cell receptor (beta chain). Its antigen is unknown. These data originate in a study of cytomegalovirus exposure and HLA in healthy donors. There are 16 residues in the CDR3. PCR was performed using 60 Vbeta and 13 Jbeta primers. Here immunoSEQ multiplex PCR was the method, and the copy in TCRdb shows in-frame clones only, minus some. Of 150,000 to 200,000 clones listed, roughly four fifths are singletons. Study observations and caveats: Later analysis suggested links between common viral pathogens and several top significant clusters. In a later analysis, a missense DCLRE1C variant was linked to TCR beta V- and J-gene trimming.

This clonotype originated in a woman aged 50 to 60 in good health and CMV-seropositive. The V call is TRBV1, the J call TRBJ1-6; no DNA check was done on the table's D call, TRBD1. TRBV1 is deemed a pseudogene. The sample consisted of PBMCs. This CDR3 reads CTSSHRTTGWNSPLHF. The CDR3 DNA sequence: TGCACCAGCAGCCACCGAACTACAGGGTGGAATTCACCCCTCCACTTT.